Sequencing of this T cell receptor beta chain was carried out in a study of blood T cell repertoires in COVID-19. Study-level background: T cells, B-cell-depleted T cells, or PBMCs supplied cDNA or gDNA.

TCRdb's copy holds only in-frame clones and misses some; the assay was immunoSEQ multiplex PCR. The data hold roughly 300,000 clones, with 88% observed a single time. V was clipped by 1 base and J by 0 bases, with 7 bases between them. The CDR3 is 15 amino acids. CDR1 is SGHTA and CDR2 is FQGNSA in the germline V gene. The sequence came from a man between 18 and 29 years old with active or convalescent COVID-19. The chain is built from TRBV7-2 and TRBJ1-3, with TRBD1 as a possible D gene (5 bases). Sequencing was carried out using peripheral blood. CDR3 bases: TGTGCCAGCAGCTTAGACAGGTTCTCTGGAAACACCATATATTTT. Translation: CASSLDRFSGNTIYF.